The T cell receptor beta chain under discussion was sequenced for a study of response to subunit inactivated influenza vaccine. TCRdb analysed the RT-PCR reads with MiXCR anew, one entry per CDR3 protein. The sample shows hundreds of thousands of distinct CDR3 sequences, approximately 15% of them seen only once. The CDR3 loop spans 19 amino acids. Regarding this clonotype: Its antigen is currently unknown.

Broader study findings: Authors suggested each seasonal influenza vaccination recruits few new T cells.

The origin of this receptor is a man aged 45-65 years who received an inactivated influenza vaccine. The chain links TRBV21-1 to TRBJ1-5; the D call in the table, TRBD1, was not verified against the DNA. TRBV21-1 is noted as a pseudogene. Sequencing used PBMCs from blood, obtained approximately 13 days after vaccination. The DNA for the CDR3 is TGTGCCAGCAGCGATCGACAGGGAAGGTTAACAGTAGGCAATCAGCCCCAGCATTTT. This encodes CASSDRQGRLTVGNQPQHF.